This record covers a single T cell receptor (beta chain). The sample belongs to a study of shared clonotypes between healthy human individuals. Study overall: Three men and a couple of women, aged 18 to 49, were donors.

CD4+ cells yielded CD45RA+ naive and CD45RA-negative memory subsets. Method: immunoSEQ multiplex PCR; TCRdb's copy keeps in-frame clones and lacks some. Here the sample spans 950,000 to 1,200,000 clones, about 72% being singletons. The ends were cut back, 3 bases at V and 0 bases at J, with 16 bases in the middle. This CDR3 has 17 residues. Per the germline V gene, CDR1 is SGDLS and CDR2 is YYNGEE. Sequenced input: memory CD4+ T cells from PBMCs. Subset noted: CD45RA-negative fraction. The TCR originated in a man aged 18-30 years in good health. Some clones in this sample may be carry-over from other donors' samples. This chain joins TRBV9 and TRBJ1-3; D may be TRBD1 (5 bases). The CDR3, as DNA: TGTGCCAGCAGCGCGAGTTTGTACAGGAGCTCTGGAAACACCATATATTTT. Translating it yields CASSASLYRSSGNTIYF.